Following are 9 T cell receptor beta chains from one sample sequenced in a study of blood T cells in healthy people across ages. The use of a sample-barcoded 5' primer and a J-beta primer mix characterized a second PCR of about 7 to 12 cycles. TCRdb reprocessed the 5' RACE reads via MiXCR and lists one record per CDR3 protein. The table lists 700,000 or so distinct CDR3 sequences, 22% of them singletons, with roughly a fifth in the top ten. Sequencing was carried out using blood. These receptors came from a man in his sixties or seventies in good health.

This clonotype was seen a few times. The chain links TRBV7-7 to TRBJ2-3; the D is unclear. Between the trimmed V and J ends, which lost 6 bases and 5 bases, there was a span of 12 bases. Looked up from germline, CDR1 is SSHAT and CDR2 is FNYEAQ (reference sequence). The CDR3 sequence is 13 residues long. CDR3 residues: CASSRSSGDTQYF. The CDR3, as DNA: TGTGCCAGCAGTAGATCATCGGGAGATACGCAGTATTTT. The variable domain in full, completed from reference TRBV7-7 and TRBJ2-3, reads GAGVSQSPRYKVTKRGQDVTLRCDPISSHATLYWYQQALGQGPEFLTYFNYEAQPDKSGLPSDRFSAERPEGSISTLTIQRTEQRDSAMYRCASSRSSGDTQYFGPGTRLTVL.

The chain recombines TRBV20-1 with TRBJ2-3; 7 bases map to TRBD2. Germline loops: CDR1 DFQATT, CDR2 SNEGSKA (reference sequence). With V trimmed by 6 bases and J by 6 bases, 6 bases remained unmatched. The CDR3 has 12 residues. The CDR3 region is CSAESGVDTQYF. DNA of the CDR3: TGCAGTGCAGAAAGCGGGGTTGATACGCAGTATTTT.

V is TRBV7-2 and J is TRBJ2-7; no clear D. The V end lost 3 bases, the J end lost 4 bases, and 16 bases lay between the germline ends. In germline, CDR1 is SGHTA, CDR2 FQGNSA. This CDR3 has 15 residues. The chain's CDR3 is CASSLGFGTQYEQYV. The CDR3, as DNA: TGTGCCAGCAGCTTGGGTTTTGGCACCCAATACGAGCAGTACGTC.

This clonotype showed up just a few times. The chain combines TRBV6-5 with TRBJ2-6, with D maybe TRBD1 (6 bases). Trimming took off 2 bases at V and 2 bases at J, with 10 bases between the two ends. The CDR3 contains 16 residues. Germline CDR1 and CDR2: MNHEY and SVGAGI. The CDR3 DNA follows: TGTGCCAGCAGTTACGGAGGACAGACTGGGGCCAACGTCCTGACTTTC. Its translation is CASSYGGQTGANVLTF.

This rearrangement joins TRBV15 to TRBJ2-7, with TRBD1 matching 9 bases. Near its end, the DNA agrees better with TRBJ2-5, so the J call may be wrong. From germline, CDR1 is LNHNV and CDR2 YYDKDF (reference sequence). The CDR3 length is 17 residues. The CDR3 DNA reads as TGTGCCACCAGCAGAGATCAGGCACAGGGGGCTAGAGAGACCCAGTACTTC. Translated: CATSRDQAQGARETQYF.

The V call is TRBV19, the J call TRBJ2-4; the D gene is possibly TRBD1 (7 bases). The CDR3 has 15 residues. Germline V gene data show CDR1 as LNHDA and CDR2 as SQIVND (reference sequence). V shed 3 bases and J shed 4 bases, with 13 bases lying between them. The CDR3 sequence is CASSIGGTDKNIQYF. CDR3 DNA sequence: TGTGCCAGTAGTATTGGGGGGACAGATAAAAACATTCAGTACTTC.

This clonotype was picked up a small number of times. The gene calls are TRBV7-2 and TRBJ1-1; TRBD1 matches 9 bases. Germline CDR1 reads SGHTA; CDR2 reads FQGNSA. The CDR3 is 16 amino acids. The junction had 8 bases not matched to a gene; V was cut back by 5 bases and J by 1 base. CDR3 DNA: TGTGCCAGCAGCGCCGGGACAGGGAGAAGGAACACTGAAGCTTTCTTT. This encodes CASSAGTGRRNTEAFF.

This clonotype was counted only a few times. Possible read error: a much larger clone is one base away. V and J are TRBV6-2 or TRBV6-3 and TRBJ2-1; D gene ambiguous. The J call is in doubt because the DNA end fits TRBJ2-5 better. Looked up from germline, CDR1 is MNHEY and CDR2 is SVGEGT. CDR3 length equals 11 residues. CDR3 DNA sequence: TGTGCCAGCAGTAACGGGGAGACCCAGTACTTC. Its translation is CASSNGETQYF.

The chain has TRBV20-1 and TRBJ2-1; 7 nucleotides match TRBD2. The V segment lost 3 bases and the J segment 2 bases; nucleotides outside the gene matches: 7. The germline V gene encodes CDR1 DFQATT and CDR2 SNEGSKA (reference sequence). This CDR3 region has 15 residues. CDR3: CSASMREGPYNEQFF. The CDR3 DNA reads TGCAGTGCTAGTATGAGGGAGGGCCCCTACAATGAGCAGTTCTTC.